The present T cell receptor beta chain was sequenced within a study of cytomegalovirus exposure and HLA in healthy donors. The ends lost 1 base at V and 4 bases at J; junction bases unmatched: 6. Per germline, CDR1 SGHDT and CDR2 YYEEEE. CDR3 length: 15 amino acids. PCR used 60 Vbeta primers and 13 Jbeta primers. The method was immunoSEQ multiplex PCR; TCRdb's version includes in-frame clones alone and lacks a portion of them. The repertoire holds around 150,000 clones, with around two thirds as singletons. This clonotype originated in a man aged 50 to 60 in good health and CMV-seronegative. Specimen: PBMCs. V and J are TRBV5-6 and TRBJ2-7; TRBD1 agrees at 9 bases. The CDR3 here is CASSLPTGGPYEQYF. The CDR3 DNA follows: TGTGCCAGCAGCTTGCCGACAGGGGGGCCTTACGAGCAGTACTTC.